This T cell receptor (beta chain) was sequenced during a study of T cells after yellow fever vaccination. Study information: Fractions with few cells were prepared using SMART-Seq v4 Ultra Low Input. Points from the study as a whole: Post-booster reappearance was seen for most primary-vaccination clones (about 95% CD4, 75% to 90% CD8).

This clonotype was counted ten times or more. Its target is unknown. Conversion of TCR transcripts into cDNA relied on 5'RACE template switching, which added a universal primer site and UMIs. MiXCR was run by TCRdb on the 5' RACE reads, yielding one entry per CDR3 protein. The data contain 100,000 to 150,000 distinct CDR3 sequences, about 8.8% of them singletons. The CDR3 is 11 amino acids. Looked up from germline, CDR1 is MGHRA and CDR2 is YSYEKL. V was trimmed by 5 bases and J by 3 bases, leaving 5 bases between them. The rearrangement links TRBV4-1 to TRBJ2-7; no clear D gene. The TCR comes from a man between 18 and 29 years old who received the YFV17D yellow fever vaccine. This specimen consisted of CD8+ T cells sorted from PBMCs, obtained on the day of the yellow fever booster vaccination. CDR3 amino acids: CASSSNYEQYF. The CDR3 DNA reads TGCGCCAGCAGCTCGAACTACGAGCAGTACTTC.